Shown below are 17 T cell receptor beta chains from a single sample sequenced in a study of blood T cell repertoires in COVID-19. Here immunoSEQ multiplex PCR was the method, and the copy in TCRdb shows in-frame clones only, minus some. Here the sample spans 200,000 to 250,000 clones, 65% to 90% being singletons. The specimen was peripheral blood. These receptors were taken from a man aged 45-65 years with active or convalescent COVID-19.

The chain carries TRBV9 and TRBJ2-2; tentative D call: TRBD2 (6 bases). V was trimmed by 3 bases and J by 2 bases, leaving 11 bases between them. This CDR3 region has 15 residues. Germline lookup yields CDR1 SGDLS and CDR2 YYNGEE. The CDR3 loop reads CASSEAGPNTGELFF. In DNA, the CDR3 is TGTGCCAGCAGCGAAGCGGGTCCTAACACCGGGGAGCTGTTTTTT. Looking up the rest from reference TRBV9 and TRBJ2-2 gives the full variable domain: DSGVTQTPKHLITATGQRVTLRCSPRSGDLSVYWYQQSLDQGLQFLIQYYNGEERAKGNILERFSAQQFPDLHSELNLSSLELGDSALYFCASSEAGPNTGELFFGEGSRLTVL.

The V gene is TRBV19, the J gene TRBJ1-2; TRBD1 aligns across 7 bases. V lost 6 bases to trimming and J lost 7 bases; unmatched junction nucleotides: 5. The CDR3 is made up of 12 amino acids. CDR1 is LNHDA, CDR2 SQIVND, per germline (reference sequence). CDR3 nucleotide sequence: TGTGCCAGTAGCCCGACAGGGTTTGGCTACACCTTC. It is translated as CASSPTGFGYTF. The full variable domain, completed using reference TRBV19 and TRBJ1-2, is DGGITQSPKYLFRKEGQNVTLSCEQNLNHDAMYWYRQDPGQGLRLIYYSQIVNDFQKGDIAEGYSVSREKKESFPLTVTSAQKNPTAFYLCASSPTGFGYTFGSGTRLTVV.

This chain uses TRBV7-2 with TRBJ1-5, with unresolved D. CDR3 length equals 15 residues. The V and J ends lost 4 bases and 1 base respectively, with 11 bases between them. Germline CDR1 is SGHTA and CDR2 is FQGNSA. CDR3 sequence: CASSSFGGSNQPQHF. DNA for the CDR3: TGTGCCAGCAGCTCCTTCGGAGGGAGCAATCAGCCCCAGCATTTT.

The chain employs TRBV7-3 and TRBJ2-2, with a tentative D call TRBD1 (5 bases). CDR1 and CDR2 (germline): SGHTA, FQGTGA. Trimming took off 4 bases at V and 5 bases at J, with 14 bases between the two ends. The CDR3 is made up of 15 amino acids. CDR3 amino acids: CASSSRATETGELFF. Here the CDR3 DNA reads TGTGCCAGCAGCTCCAGGGCAACGGAGACCGGGGAGCTGTTTTTT. Filled out from reference TRBV7-3 and TRBJ2-2, the complete variable domain reads GAGVSQTPSNKVTEKGKYVELRCDPISGHTALYWYRQSLGQGPEFLIYFQGTGAADDSGLPNDRFFAVRPEGSVSTLKIQRTERGDSAVYLCASSSRATETGELFFGEGSRLTVL.

The J gene is TRBJ1-1, the V gene TRBV7-2; D may be TRBD1 (6 bases). The CDR3 runs to 14 residues. V dropped 10 bases and J dropped 6 bases, with 21 bases sitting between them. Germline lookup yields CDR1 SGHTA and CDR2 FQGNSA. CDR3 amino acids: CATQRGGAFSEAFF. The CDR3 DNA reads as TGTGCCACTCAACGGGGGGGGGCGTTCTCTGAAGCTTTCTTT.

The chain is built from TRBV10-2 and TRBJ2-3; TRBD2 matches at 8 bases. Germline CDR1 reads WSHSY; CDR2 reads SAAADI. The CDR3 extends over 18 amino acids. With 5 bases clipped from V and 0 bases from J, the junction kept 13 bases outside the gene matches. The CDR3 DNA is TGCGCCAGCAGTACACGACTAGCGCCTTTACATAGCACAGATACGCAGTATTTT. Translating gives CASSTRLAPLHSTDTQYF.

The rearrangement links TRBV4-1 to TRBJ2-3, with 10 positions matching TRBD2. Trimming removed 2 bases from V and 1 base from J; junction bases left unmatched: 6. The CDR3 is 17 residues long. Germline loops: CDR1 MGHRA, CDR2 YSYEKL. CDR3 amino acids: CASSQQTSGTGTDTQYF. The CDR3 nucleotides read TGCGCCAGCAGCCAACAAACTAGCGGGACGGGCACAGATACGCAGTATTTT.

This clone was observed a few times. The chain joins TRBV6-5 to TRBJ1-5, with TRBD1 matching over 8 bases. Germline assignment: CDR1 MNHEY and CDR2 SVGAGI. The CDR3 is made up of 15 amino acids. V lost 10 bases, J lost 1 base, and 9 bases stayed unmatched. The CDR3 region is CATSGPGGSNQPQHF. As DNA, the CDR3 is TGTGCCACCTCAGGGCCAGGGGGCAGCAATCAGCCCCAGCATTTT.

J is TRBJ1-2 and V is TRBV21-1. TRBV21-1 is termed a pseudogene. The CDR3 is 9 residues long. Written as DNA, the CDR3 is TGTGCCTCCGGCTATGGCTACACCTTC. Protein sequence: CASGYGYTF.

The V gene is TRBV4-1, the J gene TRBJ2-5; D not certain. CDR3 size: 12 residues. Germline CDR1 and CDR2: MGHRA and YSYEKL. V lost 4 bases, J lost 5 bases, and 8 bases lay in between. Here the CDR3 DNA reads TGCGCCAGCAGCCCCCCCGGGGAGACCCAGTACTTC. This translates into CASSPPGETQYF.

The chain joins TRBV19 to TRBJ1-2, with a possible D match to TRBD1 (5 bases). The CDR3 extends over 15 amino acids. Germline V lookup: CDR1 LNHDA, CDR2 SQIVND (reference sequence). V was trimmed by 2 bases and J by 8 bases, leaving 18 bases between them. CDR3 DNA: TGTGCCAGTAGTATATCCCCAGGGAAGGAGAGAGGCTACACCTTC. It specifies CASSISPGKERGYTF.

The V call is TRBV7-2, the J call TRBJ2-1; the D is unclear. The length of the CDR3 is 13 residues. Trimming took off 5 bases at V and 6 bases at J, with 11 bases between the two ends. Germline V lookup: CDR1 SGHTA, CDR2 FQGNSA. In nucleotides, the CDR3 is TGTGCCAGCAGCAATCGGGTATCCAATGAGCAGTTCTTC. This gives the protein CASSNRVSNEQFF.

This chain links TRBV3-1 (or the pseudogene TRBV3-2) with TRBJ2-1, with TRBD2 matching over 10 bases. The germline CDR1 and CDR2 sequences are LGHDT and YNNKEL (reference sequence). Losses at the gene ends were 5 bases for V and 9 bases for J; bases not matched to a gene: 4. The CDR3 has 13 amino acids. The CDR3 DNA sequence: TGTGCCAGCAGCACTAGCGGGATATTTGAGCAGTTCTTC. Protein product: CASSTSGIFEQFF.

The chain combines TRBV7-9 with TRBJ2-1; D is possibly TRBD1 (5 bases). Trimming stripped 5 bases from V and 12 bases from J, with 11 bases between. The germline V gene has CDR1 SEHNR and CDR2 FQNEAQ (reference sequence). This CDR3 is 11 amino acids long. The DNA for the CDR3 is TGTGCCAGCAGCCTGGGGCAGCTGCAGTTCTTC. Protein: CASSLGQLQFF.

V usage is TRBV7-8 and J usage is TRBJ1-1, with 7 bases aligning to TRBD1. CDR3 size: 14 residues. The germline V gene has CDR1 SGHVS and CDR2 FQNEAQ. V shed 5 bases and J 4 bases; nucleotides not matched to a gene: 7. In DNA, the CDR3 is TGTGCCAGCAGCCCTCGGGACAGTGGCACTGAAGCTTTCTTT. Protein product: CASSPRDSGTEAFF.

The J gene is TRBJ2-7, the V gene TRBV5-1; 8 bases are shared with TRBD2. After removal of 6 bases from V and 6 bases from J, the junction contained 11 bases not matched to a gene. CDR1 and CDR2 (germline): SGHRS, YFSETQ. There are 14 residues in the CDR3. CDR3: CASTFAGGNGEQYF. CDR3 nucleotide sequence: TGCGCCAGCACCTTTGCGGGAGGAAACGGCGAGCAGTACTTC. Supplemented by reference TRBV5-1 and TRBJ2-7, the full variable domain reads KAGVTQTPRYLIKTRGQQVTLSCSPISGHRSVSWYQQTPGQGLQFLFEYFSETQRNKGNFPGRFSGRQFSNSRSEMNVSTLELGDSALYLCASTFAGGNGEQYFGPGTRLTVT.

The chain joins TRBV19 to TRBJ1-5; TRBD1 aligns across 9 bases. This CDR3 spans 16 amino acids. CDR1 and CDR2 from the germline V gene are LNHDA and SQIVND (reference sequence). V lost 7 bases and J lost 1; bases outside the gene matches: 8. In DNA form, the CDR3 reads TGTGCCAGTACCCCCCCGGACAGGGGAAGCAATCAGCCCCAGCATTTT. Its protein product is CASTPPDRGSNQPQHF.